Listed below are T cell receptor beta chains from one sample, sequenced in a study of patients and donors after allogeneic stem cell transplantation. Each CDR3 protein is one row after TCRdb ran MiXCR on the RT-PCR reads. The data hold approximately 160,000 distinct CDR3 sequences, with over 25% observed a single time. Sequencing used blood, either unsorted or a sorted T cell fraction (not recorded which). The origin of the receptors is a human donor who was either an allogeneic HSCT recipient or a stem cell or donor lymphocyte infusion donor (not recorded which). It is not recorded whose cells these are; they may come from a transplant donor. The CDR3 runs from the conserved cysteine through the conserved F or W. The D gene is left open where the match is weak. Not all rows give a size; the values are once, few, many and, for expanded clones, a class.

D	J	V	size	CDR3	DNA
NA	TRBJ1-5	TRBV27	NA	CASWTVNQPQHF	TGTGCCAGTTGGACAGTAAATCAGCCCCAGCATTTT
NA	TRBJ2-2	TRBV29-1	few	CSVAMGLFTGELFF	TGCAGCGTTGCCATGGGCTTATTCACCGGGGAGCTGTTTTTT
NA	TRBJ1-5	TRBV6-2/TRBV6-3	NA	CASSHPGTSNQPQHF	TGTGCCAGCAGTCACCCAGGGACGAGCAATCAGCCCCAGCATTTT
NA	TRBJ1-1	TRBV6-2/TRBV6-3	few	CASSYPSGYTEAFF	TGTGCCAGCAGTTACCCGTCAGGGTACACTGAAGCTTTCTTT
NA	TRBJ2-5	TRBV5-1	few	CASSLSPPGDQETQYF	TGCGCCAGCAGCTTGTCCCCCCCCGGGGACCAAGAGACCCAGTACTTC
NA	TRBJ2-4	TRBV5-1	NA	CASKGTKGKYF	TGCGCCAGCAAAGGGACCAAAGGAAAGTACTTC
NA	TRBJ2-1	TRBV24-1	NA	CATSDGRAGPHEQFF	TGTGCCACCAGTGATGGGCGGGCGGGGCCACATGAGCAGTTCTTC
NA	TRBJ1-4	TRBV20-1	NA	CSARWTVGEKLFF	TGCAGTGCTAGATGGACAGTGGGTGAAAAACTGTTTTTT
TRBD2	TRBJ2-7	TRBV27	few	CASSLTSLAGAYEQYF	TGTGCCAGCTCCCTGACCTCCCTAGCGGGAGCCTACGAGCAGTACTTC
TRBD1	TRBJ1-5	TRBV6-5	many	CASRKGGTRHDDSNQPQHF	TGTGCCAGCAGGAAAGGGGGCACACGCCACGATGATAGCAATCAGCCCCAGCATTTT
NA	TRBJ2-7	TRBV4-3	NA	CASSQEPGRRNYEQYF	TGCGCCAGCAGCCAAGAACCGGGGCGGAGGAACTACGAGCAGTACTTC
NA	TRBJ1-2	TRBV6-2/TRBV6-3	NA	CASSEYGRNGYTF	TGTGCCAGCAGTGAATATGGACGAAATGGCTACACCTTC
TRBD2	TRBJ2-1	TRBV29-1	once	CSVEGGSYEQFF	TGCAGCGTTGAGGGCGGGAGCTATGAGCAGTTCTTC
NA	TRBJ1-2	TRBV29-1	many	CSVEPGYTF	TGCAGCGTTGAGCCTGGCTACACCTTC
TRBD1	TRBJ2-3	TRBV20-1	NA	CSAFRQGSDTQYF	TGCAGTGCCTTCCGACAGGGGTCAGATACGCAGTATTTT
NA	TRBJ1-1	TRBV6-1	NA	CASSQRENTEAFF	TGTGCCAGCAGTCAGCGAGAGAACACTGAAGCTTTCTTT
TRBD1	TRBJ1-3	TRBV30	few	CAWSVRGLSGNTIYF	TGTGCCTGGAGTGTCAGGGGGTTATCTGGAAACACCATATATTTT
NA	TRBJ2-5	TRBV5-1	NA	CASSFQRNQETQYF	TGCGCCAGCAGCTTCCAGCGGAACCAAGAGACCCAGTACTTC
NA	TRBJ2-7	TRBV20-1	few	CSARRQTGGNYEQYF	TGCAGTGCTAGAAGACAGACAGGCGGGAACTACGAGCAGTACTTC
TRBD1	TRBJ1-5	TRBV30	few	CALDRGQNQPQHF	TGTGCCTTGGACAGGGGGCAGAATCAGCCCCAGCATTTT
TRBD2	TRBJ2-3	TRBV7-8	few	CASSSGLAGDTDTQYF	TGTGCCAGCAGCTCGGGACTAGCGGGAGACACAGATACGCAGTATTTT
TRBD2	TRBJ2-4	TRBV7-2	few	CASSLVLAGGPRDIQYF	TGTGCCAGCAGCTTAGTACTAGCGGGAGGGCCGAGGGACATTCAGTACTTC
NA	TRBJ1-4	TRBV18	many	CASSPGEKLFF	TGTGCCAGCTCACCGGGTGAAAAACTGTTTTTT
NA	TRBJ2-2	TRBV4-3	NA	CASRVDGGPNTGELFF	TGCGCCAGCAGGGTCGATGGTGGACCGAACACCGGGGAGCTGTTTTTT
TRBD2	TRBJ2-3	TRBV4-3	NA	CASSQALAGETDTQYF	TGCGCCAGCAGCCAAGCTCTGGCGGGAGAAACAGATACGCAGTATTTT
TRBD2	TRBJ2-3	TRBV6-5	NA	CASKFSGLSTDTQYF	TGTGCCAGCAAGTTTAGCGGGCTGAGCACAGATACGCAGTATTTT
NA	TRBJ1-2	TRBV27	NA	CASSLAGSAYGYTF	TGTGCCAGCAGTTTGGCAGGGTCCGCCTATGGCTACACCTTC
NA	TRBJ1-1	TRBV29-1	NA	CSVEYMNTEAFF	TGCAGCGTTGAATATATGAACACTGAAGCTTTCTTT
NA	TRBJ2-1	TRBV29-1	many	CSVGAGGGNEQFF	TGCAGCGTTGGGGCAGGGGGAGGCAATGAGCAGTTCTTC
TRBD2	TRBJ2-1	TRBV20-1	NA	CSASSISGSLSSYNEQFF	TGCAGTGCTAGCAGTATTAGCGGGAGCCTCAGCTCCTACAATGAGCAGTTCTTC
TRBD1	TRBJ1-2	TRBV6-5	few	CASSYTRGLRGYTF	TGTGCCAGCAGTTACACCAGGGGGCTAAGGGGCTACACCTTC
TRBD1	TRBJ1-2	TRBV13	NA	CASSPLGQFYGYTF	TGTGCCAGCAGCCCATTGGGACAGTTCTATGGCTACACCTTC
TRBD2	TRBJ2-1	TRBV5-1	NA	CASSLGASGSNEQFF	TGCGCCAGCAGCTTGGGGGCTAGCGGGAGCAATGAGCAGTTCTTC
TRBD1	TRBJ2-7	TRBV5-1	few	CASTREGQGSYEQYF	TGCGCCAGCACTCGAGAAGGACAGGGTAGCTACGAGCAGTACTTC
NA	TRBJ2-1	TRBV12-3/TRBV12-4	NA	CASSPIVTEQFF	TGTGCCAGCAGTCCGATCGTGACAGAGCAGTTCTTC